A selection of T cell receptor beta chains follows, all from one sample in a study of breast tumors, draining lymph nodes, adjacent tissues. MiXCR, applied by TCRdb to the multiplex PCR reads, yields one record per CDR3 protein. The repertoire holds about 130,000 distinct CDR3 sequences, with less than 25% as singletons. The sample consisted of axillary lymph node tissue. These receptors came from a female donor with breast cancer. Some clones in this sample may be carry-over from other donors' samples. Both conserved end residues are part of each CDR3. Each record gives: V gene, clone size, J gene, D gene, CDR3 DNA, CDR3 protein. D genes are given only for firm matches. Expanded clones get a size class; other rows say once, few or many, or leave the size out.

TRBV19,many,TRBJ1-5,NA,TGTGCCAGTAGTCCTCTTAATCAGCCCCAGCATTTT,CASSPLNQPQHF
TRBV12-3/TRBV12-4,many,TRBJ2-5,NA,TGTGCCAGCAGTTTGTGGGGTGAGGGCCGGGAGACCCAGTACTTC,CASSLWGEGRETQYF
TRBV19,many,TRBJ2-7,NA,TGTGCCAGTAGTATGATAGGCAGGGGATCCTACGAGCAGTACTTC,CASSMIGRGSYEQYF
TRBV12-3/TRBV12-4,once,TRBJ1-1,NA,TGTGCCAGCAGTTTATACGGCGCTGAAGCTTTCTTT,CASSLYGAEAFF
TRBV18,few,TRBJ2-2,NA,TGTGCCAGCTCCCTGACAGCGAACACCGGGGAGCCGTTTTTT,CASSLTANTGEPFF
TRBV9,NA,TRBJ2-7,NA,TGTGCCAGCAGCGTGGCGGAGGGCTCTGCGAGGCAGTACTTC,CASSVAEGSARQYF
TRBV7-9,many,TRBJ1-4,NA,TGTGCCAGCAGCCCCCGTTATGAGGGCGGGAAGGAAAAACTGTTTTTT,CASSPRYEGGKEKLFF
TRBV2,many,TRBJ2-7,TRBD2,TGTGCCAGCAGTGAGGGGACTAGCGGGAGGAGCTACGAGCAGTACTTC,CASSEGTSGRSYEQYF
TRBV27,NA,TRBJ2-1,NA,TGTGCCAGCGGCCGAGGGGGGGACTACAATGAGCAGTTCTTC,CASGRGGDYNEQFF
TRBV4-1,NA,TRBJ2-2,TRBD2,TGCGCCAGCAGCCAACCCGGGACTAGCGGGTCCACCGGGGAGCTGTTTTTT,CASSQPGTSGSTGELFF
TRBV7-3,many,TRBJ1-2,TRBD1,TGTGCCAGCAGCCCTCGGGACAGGGCCGTTTTTGGCTACACCTTC,CASSPRDRAVFGYTF
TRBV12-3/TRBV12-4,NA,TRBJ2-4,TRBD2,TGTGCCAGCAGACTGGGAGGGCTACATCTAGCCAAAAACATTCAGTACTTC,CASRLGGLHLAKNIQYF
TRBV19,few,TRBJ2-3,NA,TGTGCCAGTAGTATGTACAACGAGCAGGGAGATACGCAGTATTTT,CASSMYNEQGDTQYF
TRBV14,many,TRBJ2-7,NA,TGTGCCAGCTCCTCGGGACTCCCAGGATGGTACGAGCAGTACTTC,CASSSGLPGWYEQYF
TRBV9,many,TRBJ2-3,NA,TGTGCCAGCAGCGTAGGGGCTCAGCCAACAGATACGCAGTATTTT,CASSVGAQPTDTQYF
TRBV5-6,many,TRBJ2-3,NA,TGTGCCAGCAGCTCCATCACAGATACGCAGTATTTT,CASSSITDTQYF
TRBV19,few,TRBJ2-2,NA,TGTGCCAGTACCGGGCCCCAGGGGCTAGCCGGGGAGCTGTTTTTT,CASTGPQGLAGELFF
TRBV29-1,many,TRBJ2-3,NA,TGCAGCTCATCCGGGACGGTCGTCGCTAGCACAGATACGCAGTATTTT,CSSSGTVVASTDTQYF
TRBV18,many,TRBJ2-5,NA,TGTGCCAGCTCGGGGGAGACCCAGTACTTC,CASSGETQYF
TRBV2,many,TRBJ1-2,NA,TGTGCCAGCAGGATTTTGGAATATGGCTACACCTTC,CASRILEYGYTF
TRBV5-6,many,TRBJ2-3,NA,TGTGCCAGCAGCTTGGCTGACCGAATGGTGTGGAAAGTTACGCAGTATTTT,CASSLADRMVWKVTQYF
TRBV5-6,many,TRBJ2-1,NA,TGTGCCAGCAGTTTCAGGGGTGGGGGTGGAAATGAGCAGTTCTTC,CASSFRGGGGNEQFF